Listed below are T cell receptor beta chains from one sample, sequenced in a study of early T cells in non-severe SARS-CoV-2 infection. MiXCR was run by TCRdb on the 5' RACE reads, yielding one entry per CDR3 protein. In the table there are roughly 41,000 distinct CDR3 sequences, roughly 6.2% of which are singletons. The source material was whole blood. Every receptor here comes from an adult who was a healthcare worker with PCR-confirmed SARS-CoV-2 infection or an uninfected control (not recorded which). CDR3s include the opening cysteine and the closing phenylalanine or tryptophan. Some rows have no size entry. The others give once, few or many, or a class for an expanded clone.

CDR3 protein: CATLLYTGELFF
clone size: few
V gene: TRBV6-2/TRBV6-3
J gene: TRBJ2-2

CDR3 protein: CASSPGQGPDEQFF
clone size: many
V gene: TRBV4-2
J gene: TRBJ2-1

CDR3 protein: CAWSGEVAYEQYF
clone size: many
V gene: TRBV30
J gene: TRBJ2-7

CDR3 protein: CASSPPFLDNNEQFF
clone size: many
V gene: TRBV5-6
J gene: TRBJ2-1

CDR3 protein: CASSLLPSGTQYF
clone size: many
V gene: TRBV11-2
J gene: TRBJ2-5

CDR3 protein: CASSLYSGAGDEQYF
clone size: many
V gene: TRBV7-2
J gene: TRBJ2-7

CDR3 protein: CASRPPGGEQYF
clone size: NA
V gene: TRBV25-1
J gene: TRBJ2-7

CDR3 protein: CSVALQGEQYF
clone size: NA
V gene: TRBV29-1
J gene: TRBJ2-7

CDR3 protein: CASSRYPGGSADTQYF
clone size: many
V gene: TRBV21-1
J gene: TRBJ2-3

CDR3 protein: CASSSRDRKGADTQYF
clone size: many
V gene: TRBV11-1
J gene: TRBJ2-3

CDR3 protein: CASSLVGMETQYF
clone size: many
V gene: TRBV12-3/TRBV12-4
J gene: TRBJ2-5

CDR3 protein: CASSQEVWSTDTQYF
clone size: many
V gene: TRBV4-2
J gene: TRBJ2-3

CDR3 protein: CAISEEGAGETQYF
clone size: many
V gene: TRBV10-3
J gene: TRBJ2-5

CDR3 protein: CASSNPRTGGGETQYF
clone size: NA
V gene: TRBV19
J gene: TRBJ2-5

CDR3 protein: CASSSPVSPLHF
clone size: many
V gene: TRBV28
J gene: TRBJ1-6

CDR3 protein: CASSFGPNYGYTF
clone size: NA
V gene: TRBV4-3
J gene: TRBJ1-2

CDR3 protein: CASSPSGGETQYF
clone size: many
V gene: TRBV18
J gene: TRBJ2-5

CDR3 protein: CASSSPGQGANEQFF
clone size: many
V gene: TRBV5-4
J gene: TRBJ2-1

CDR3 protein: CATSRVGQGNHYEQYF
clone size: many
V gene: TRBV15
J gene: TRBJ2-7

CDR3 protein: CASSLTSGDEQHF
clone size: NA
V gene: TRBV6-1
J gene: TRBJ2-7

CDR3 protein: CASSGTSGRRTGELFF
clone size: many
V gene: TRBV2
J gene: TRBJ2-2

CDR3 protein: CASSPGTALNEKLFF
clone size: many
V gene: TRBV4-1
J gene: TRBJ1-4

CDR3 protein: CASSLDPGTYEQYF
clone size: many
V gene: TRBV7-2
J gene: TRBJ2-7

CDR3 protein: CSAEGRVNEQFF
clone size: many
V gene: TRBV20-1
J gene: TRBJ2-1

CDR3 protein: CSARELGADTQYF
clone size: NA
V gene: TRBV20-1
J gene: TRBJ2-3

CDR3 protein: CASSLASRANEKLFF
clone size: many
V gene: TRBV7-8
J gene: TRBJ1-4

CDR3 protein: CASSPENRGDRTEAFF
clone size: NA
V gene: TRBV18
J gene: TRBJ1-1

CDR3 protein: CSARDTGTENPGVGYEQYF
clone size: many
V gene: TRBV20-1
J gene: TRBJ2-7

CDR3 protein: CAISGDLNQPQHF
clone size: NA
V gene: TRBV10-3
J gene: TRBJ1-5

CDR3 protein: CASRAGAAGKYYEQYF
clone size: many
V gene: TRBV6-2/TRBV6-3
J gene: TRBJ2-7

CDR3 protein: CASSLRRGGTDTQYF
clone size: few
V gene: TRBV11-2
J gene: TRBJ2-3

CDR3 protein: CASSIAPGQGIASGSREQYF
clone size: few
V gene: TRBV19
J gene: TRBJ2-7

CDR3 protein: CASSYSTGLPYEQYF
clone size: NA
V gene: TRBV6-2/TRBV6-3
J gene: TRBJ2-7

CDR3 protein: CASSPGTSVINEQFF
clone size: many
V gene: TRBV5-5
J gene: TRBJ2-1

CDR3 protein: CASSRGLYTDTQYF
clone size: many
V gene: TRBV5-5
J gene: TRBJ2-3

CDR3 protein: CASSNRDRGRVNEQFF
clone size: many
V gene: TRBV6-1
J gene: TRBJ2-1

CDR3 protein: CASSPGWVQPQHF
clone size: NA
V gene: TRBV18
J gene: TRBJ1-5

CDR3 protein: CASSRTPHGDRRETQYF
clone size: many
V gene: TRBV4-2
J gene: TRBJ2-5